The 30 T cell receptor beta chains given below trace back to one sample, sequenced in a study of cytomegalovirus exposure and HLA in healthy donors. The PCR contained 60 Vbeta and 13 Jbeta primers. Assay used: immunoSEQ multiplex PCR; TCRdb lists only in-frame clones, some missing. The repertoire holds 90,000 to 120,000 clones, with around a tenth as singletons. Sequencing was performed on PBMCs. The receptors originated from a man aged 35 to 55 in good health and CMV-seropositive.

The chain joins TRBV10-3 to TRBJ2-7; 8 bases are a match to TRBD2. This CDR3 contains 16 residues. The V gene's germline CDR1 is ENHRY and CDR2 SYGVKD. V dropped 0 bases and J dropped 1; count of bases not matched to a gene: 5. CDR3: CAISESGTSGSYEQYF. For the CDR3, the DNA is TGTGCCATCAGTGAGTCGGGGACTAGTGGTTCCTACGAGCAGTACTTC.

This clone was detected a few times. This sequence joins TRBV4-2 and TRBJ2-3; TRBD1 agrees at 9 bases. The CDR3 consists of 15 residues. The V segment lost 4 bases and the J segment 2 bases; nucleotides outside the gene matches: 4. CDR1 and CDR2 (germline): LGHNA, YNFKEQ. The CDR3: CASSLGDRATDTQYF. CDR3 nucleotide sequence: TGTGCCAGCAGCCTAGGGGACAGGGCCACAGATACGCAGTATTTT.

This rearrangement joins TRBV5-6 to TRBJ2-3; 7 bases are shared with TRBD1. After removal of 5 bases from V and 0 bases from J, the junction contained 6 bases not matched to a gene. The CDR3 runs to 15 residues. CDR1 is SGHDT and CDR2 is YYEEEE in the germline V gene. The CDR3 here is CASRRQGISTDTQYF. The CDR3 coding sequence is TGTGCCAGCAGGCGACAGGGTATAAGCACAGATACGCAGTATTTT.

This clone has only a few counts. The chain carries TRBV5-4 and TRBJ2-2; 7 bases agree with TRBD1. Per the germline V gene, CDR1 is SGHNT and CDR2 is YYREEE (reference sequence). CDR3 length equals 14 residues. The trim removed 3 bases at V and 5 bases at J, leaving 4 bases unmatched. The CDR3 protein is CASSSGQFTGELFF. CDR3 sequence (DNA): TGTGCCAGCAGCTCGGGACAGTTTACCGGGGAGCTGTTTTTT.

This clone has a handful of counts. The chain couples TRBV27 to TRBJ2-7; a weak D match, TRBD2 (6 bases). This CDR3 has 11 residues. CDR1 and CDR2 (germline): MNHEY, SMNVEV (reference sequence). Trimming shortened V by 6 bases and J by 5 bases, and 8 bases separated the two germline ends. CDR3 DNA: TGTGCCAGCAGAGGGAGGAACGAGCAGTACTTC. Amino acids: CASRGRNEQYF.

V usage is TRBV10-2 and J usage is TRBJ2-5; D possibly corresponds to TRBD1 (6 bases). V gave up 8 bases and J gave up 5 bases, with 15 bases separating them. Germline V gene lookup returns CDR1 WSHSY and CDR2 SAAADI. The CDR3 has 13 amino acids. CDR3 region: CASGGSLEETQYF. CDR3 DNA: TGCGCCAGCGGGGGCAGCTTAGAGGAGACCCAGTACTTC.

This chain joins TRBV5-1 and TRBJ2-1; D remains ambiguous. The CDR3 length is 12 residues. The V gene's germline CDR1 is SGHRS and CDR2 YFSETQ. V lost 3 bases and J 9 bases, leaving 10 bases between the germline ends. CDR3 residues: CASSSTWAEQFF. The CDR3 nucleotides are TGCGCCAGCAGCTCTACGTGGGCTGAGCAGTTCTTC.

The rearrangement joins TRBV28 to TRBJ2-1; TRBD2 matches at 16 bases. V lost 6 bases, J lost 0 bases, and 8 bases stayed unmatched. Germline V gene sequence: CDR1 MDHEN, CDR2 SYDVKM. This CDR3 comprises 19 residues. CDR3 sequence: CASSTGTSGRGNSYNEQFF. The CDR3 nucleotides are TGTGCCAGCAGCACCGGGACTAGCGGGAGGGGCAACTCCTACAATGAGCAGTTCTTC.

This rearrangement joins TRBV6-5 to TRBJ2-1; 9 bases match TRBD2. The V and J ends lost 6 bases and 9 bases, in that order; junction bases with no gene match: 3. Germline V gene lookup returns CDR1 MNHEY and CDR2 SVGAGI. The CDR3 length is 12 residues. The chain's CDR3 is CASSLSGSEQFF. In DNA, the CDR3 is TGTGCCAGCAGCCTTAGCGGGAGTGAGCAGTTCTTC.

This clone has a handful of counts. The chain is built from TRBV27 and TRBJ1-5; 8 nucleotides line up with TRBD1. The junction had 11 bases not matched to a gene; V was cut back by 6 bases and J by 1 base. The CDR3 runs to 17 residues. Germline CDR1 MNHEY, CDR2 SMNVEV (reference sequence). The CDR3 sequence is CASSLFPTGASNQPQHF. The CDR3 DNA reads as TGTGCCAGCAGCCTATTTCCGACAGGGGCGAGCAATCAGCCCCAGCATTTT.

There are a few counts of this clone. This rearrangement joins TRBV20-1 to TRBJ2-1; D is unclear. CDR3 length equals 11 residues. Trimming took 2 bases from V and 9 from J, leaving 8 bases between them. Looked up from germline, CDR1 is DFQATT and CDR2 is SNEGSKA (reference sequence). Here the CDR3 reads CSARYPGEQFF. CDR3 coding DNA: TGCAGTGCTAGATACCCGGGTGAGCAGTTCTTC.

This sequence joins TRBV15 and TRBJ2-7; TRBD2 matches at 7 bases. V lost 1 base to trimming and J lost 3 bases; unmatched junction nucleotides: 6. CDR1 and CDR2 (germline): LNHNV, YYDKDF (reference sequence). The length of the CDR3 is 15 residues. The CDR3 sequence is CATSRGGSGYYEQYF. The CDR3 bases are TGTGCCACCAGCAGAGGCGGTAGCGGGTACTACGAGCAGTACTTC.

This clone has just a few counts. The chain combines TRBV7-3 with TRBJ2-1; TRBD2 agrees at 10 bases. The junction had 8 bases not matched to a gene; V was cut back by 5 bases and J by 7 bases. Germline CDR1 and CDR2: SGHTA and FQGTGA. The CDR3 runs to 15 residues. The DNA for the CDR3 is TGTGCCAGCAGCCCGAGCGGGAGGGCCGGAAATGAGCAGTTCTTC. Protein sequence: CASSPSGRAGNEQFF.

The rearrangement uses TRBV27 and TRBJ2-7, with TRBD2 matching over 13 bases. J lost 2 bases, V lost 7 bases, and 8 bases had no gene match. This CDR3 spans 16 amino acids. Germline assignment: CDR1 MNHEY and CDR2 SMNVEV (reference sequence). CDR3: CASIGTSGAGTYEQYF. CDR3 in DNA: TGTGCCAGCATAGGGACTAGCGGGGCTGGTACCTACGAGCAGTACTTC.

This clone was observed a handful of times. The CDR3 coding sequence is TGTGCCATCAGTGGGTGGACACAGAACACCGGGGAGCTGTTTTTT. Residues: CAISGWTQNTGELFF. This chain uses TRBV10-3 with TRBJ2-2, with D perhaps matching TRBD1 (5 bases). The germline V and J ends were trimmed by 4 bases and 1 base, with 10 bases remaining between them. The V gene's germline CDR1 is ENHRY and CDR2 SYGVKD. The CDR3 is 15 amino acids.

The CDR3 here is CASSLFRAGPYF. The CDR3 bases are TGTGCCAGCAGTTTATTTAGAGCAGGGCCGTACTTC. The chain combines TRBV28 with TRBJ2-7; tentatively, D is TRBD1 (5 bases). Germline V gives CDR1 MDHEN, CDR2 SYDVKM. V lost 1 base and J lost 12, with 13 bases in between. The CDR3 is 12 amino acids.

The chain couples TRBV7-3 to TRBJ2-5; D gene ambiguous. This CDR3 comprises 13 residues. Germline assignment: CDR1 SGHTA and CDR2 FQGTGA. The V gene lost 5 bases and the J gene lost 1 base, with 8 bases spanning the gap. As DNA, the CDR3 is TGTGCCAGCAGCATCCGGGTCCAAGAGACCCAGTACTTC. Translation: CASSIRVQETQYF.

CDR3 sequence reads: CASSVATGTGIYGYTF. For the CDR3, the DNA is TGTGCCAGCAGCGTAGCTACAGGGACAGGGATCTATGGCTACACCTTC. The V and J genes are TRBV9 and TRBJ1-2; 9 nucleotides agree with TRBD1. CDR1 is SGDLS, CDR2 YYNGEE, per germline. V lost 0 bases to trimming and J lost 4 bases; unmatched junction nucleotides: 7. This CDR3 is built from 16 residues.

The chain joins TRBV9 to TRBJ1-5; D call uncertain. CDR3 size: 15 residues. V was shortened by 0 bases and J by 7 bases, with 14 bases between the two germline ends. Germline V gives CDR1 SGDLS, CDR2 YYNGEE. The CDR3, as DNA: TGTGCCAGCAGCGTAGACCCGGGGAAATCCCAGCCCCAGCATTTT. It yields the protein CASSVDPGKSQPQHF.

V and J are TRBV6-5 and TRBJ1-1; D perhaps matches TRBD1 (6 bases). This CDR3 is built from 14 residues. From germline, CDR1 is MNHEY and CDR2 SVGAGI. V was cut by 2 bases and J by 5 bases, with 12 bases left in between. CDR3 sequence reads: CASSYRSGQTEAFF. In DNA, the CDR3 is TGTGCCAGCAGTTACCGGTCGGGACAAACTGAAGCTTTCTTT.

This chain connects TRBV4-3 to TRBJ2-7, with 8 bases fitting TRBD2. V gave up 1 base and J gave up 6 bases; unmatched junction bases: 8. CDR1 and CDR2 (germline): LGHNA, YSLEER. The CDR3 loop spans 15 amino acids. CDR3: CASSQGDSGTLEQYF. The CDR3 DNA follows: TGCGCCAGCAGCCAAGGCGATAGCGGGACTCTCGAGCAGTACTTC.

This clone was seen more than once but under ten times. V usage is TRBV6-6 and J usage is TRBJ1-2; D unclear. V lost 4 bases and J 0 bases, leaving 9 bases between the germline ends. CDR1 and CDR2 (germline): MNHNY, SVGAGI (reference sequence). The CDR3 runs 14 residues. CDR3 bases: TGTGCCAGCAGTTCTGGGCCAGCTAACTATGGCTACACCTTC. It is translated as CASSSGPANYGYTF.

This clone has more than one count but fewer than ten. This rearrangement joins TRBV7-6 to TRBJ1-2; perhaps TRBD1 as D (6 bases). The CDR3 contains 13 residues. The V end was cut by 1 base, the J end by 5 bases, with 8 bases between. Germline assignment: CDR1 SGHVS and CDR2 FNYEAQ. The CDR3, as DNA: TGTGCCAGCAGCTTAGGGGACATATATGGCTACACCTTC. This translates into CASSLGDIYGYTF. The entire variable domain, with the rest obtained from reference TRBV7-6 and TRBJ1-2, is as follows: GAGVSQSPRYKVTKRGQDVALRCDPISGHVSLYWYRQALGQGPEFLTYFNYEAQQDKSGLPNDRFSAERPEGSISTLTIQRTEQRDSAMYRCASSLGDIYGYTFGSGTRLTVV.

The chain uses TRBV13 and TRBJ2-2; 12 bases match TRBD1. The CDR3 is made up of 16 amino acids. Germline-derived CDR1 and CDR2 are PRHDT and FYEKMQ (reference sequence). V was clipped by 5 bases and J by 7 bases; unmatched bases: 8. The chain's CDR3 is CASSPPGQGAVGELFF. CDR3 bases: TGTGCCAGCAGCCCACCGGGACAGGGGGCGGTCGGGGAGCTGTTTTTT.

This clone came up a few times. The gene calls are TRBV30 and TRBJ1-2; 8 bases fit TRBD1. Trimming at V came to 3 bases and at J to 8 bases, leaving 8 bases not matched to a gene. This CDR3 is 13 amino acids long. Germline V CDR1 and CDR2: GTSNPN, SVGIG (reference sequence). The CDR3 protein is CAWRYRTGLGYTF. Written as DNA, the CDR3 is TGTGCCTGGAGATATCGGACAGGGCTAGGCTACACCTTC.

There are a few counts of this clone. The V gene is TRBV5-1, the J gene TRBJ2-1, with 8 bases fitting TRBD2. The length of the CDR3 is 16 residues. The J segment lost 4 bases and the V segment lost 2 bases, leaving 8 bases of the junction unmatched. Germline CDR1 reads SGHRS; CDR2 reads YFSETQ. The chain's CDR3 is CASSFLKRESYNEQFF. Written as DNA, the CDR3 is TGCGCCAGCAGCTTTCTAAAGCGGGAGTCTTACAATGAGCAGTTCTTC.

This clone occurred a few times. V gene TRBV6-5 combines with J gene TRBJ2-7; a weak D match, TRBD1 (6 bases). This CDR3 comprises 14 residues. The V gene's germline CDR1 is MNHEY and CDR2 SVGAGI. Trimming took off 6 bases at V and 7 bases at J, with 19 bases between the two ends. CDR3 in DNA: TGTGCCAGCAGATCCGGGACACAAGCAGGAGAGCAGTACTTC. Residues: CASRSGTQAGEQYF.

The chain is built from TRBV5-6 and TRBJ2-7, with TRBD1 identical over 7 bases. The CDR3 has 17 amino acids. The V segment lost 3 bases and the J segment 4 bases; nucleotides outside the gene matches: 16. Germline CDR1 reads SGHDT; CDR2 reads YYEEEE. The CDR3 DNA reads as TGTGCCAGCAGCTGGTCAGACCAATGGGACAGCAAGTACGAGCAGTACTTC. Translated: CASSWSDQWDSKYEQYF.

The gene calls are TRBV6-1 and TRBJ2-7, with TRBD1 identical over 9 bases. CDR1 and CDR2 (germline): MNHNS, SASEGT. This CDR3 spans 13 amino acids. Trimming cost V 1 base and J 6 bases; bases outside gene matches: 1. CDR3 amino acids: CASSEGDRVEQYF. The CDR3 DNA reads as TGTGCCAGCAGTGAAGGGGACAGGGTCGAGCAGTACTTC.

The genes are TRBV28 and TRBJ2-3, with D perhaps matching TRBD2 (5 bases). Germline V gene sequence: CDR1 MDHEN, CDR2 SYDVKM. V was shortened by 7 bases and J by 4 bases, with 15 bases between the two germline ends. CDR3 length: 14 amino acids. For the CDR3, the DNA is TGTGCCAGCACCCCTGGGAGAGAGGCAGATACGCAGTATTTT. Amino acids: CASTPGREADTQYF.